This T cell receptor beta chain was captured by sequencing in a study of CD8 T cells in Susac syndrome. Study outcomes and limitations: Clonal expansion was missing from Susac syndrome CD4+ T cell repertoires.

After extraction with the RNeasy kit, about 0.45 to 1 ug of the RNA was reverse transcribed using random hexamers. TCRdb recomputed calls from the immunoSEQ multiplex PCR reads with MiXCR, one row per CDR3 protein. The sample lists about 150,000 distinct CDR3 sequences, roughly 95% occurring once. In this sample, this clonotype turned up once. The antigen is not known. Per the germline V gene, CDR1 is SQVTM and CDR2 is ANQGSEA. The CDR3 sequence is 11 residues long. With 3 bases removed from V and 3 bases from J, the gap between germline ends came to 5 bases. CD8+ and CD4+ T cells taken from blood had their TCR beta sequenced.

The chain employs TRBV29-1 and TRBJ1-1, with a possible D match to TRBD1 (5 bases). The material sequenced was CD4+ T cells from PBMCs. This receptor was obtained from a human donor with Susac syndrome. CDR3 protein: CSVDRDTEAFF. The CDR3 DNA reads as TGCAGCGTTGACAGGGACACTGAAGCTTTCTTT.